This TCR beta chain was obtained from a study of T cell responses to AZD1222 COVID-19 vaccine (dated by TCRdb to about 2021). Concerning the study at large: AZD1222 recipients with second doses at about 4 weeks or about 12 weeks were pooled, because spike-specific TCR depth and breadth did not differ between schedules. Trial participants were enrolled by age into 18-55, 56-69 and 70-plus year subgroups, with 148, 28 and 57 TCR-sequenced participants respectively. TCR sequencing covered roughly 230 trial participants: 200 to 220 given two doses of AZD1222 and 26 given two doses of MenACWY control vaccine. Study-wide conclusions, independent of this receptor: After two AZD1222 doses, spike-specific TCR breadth and depth were significantly higher than at day 0 and than in MenACWY recipients. Conclusions about previously exposed vaccinees were limited because only six AZD1222 recipients were SARS-CoV-2 seropositive at baseline. Vaccine-associated CD4 TCRs spanned the whole spike protein, with dominant responses in regions 160-218 and 743-854. Participants were mostly white British, with more females than males. The authors suggested clonal diversity may have been underestimated. Nearly half of unique spike-specific TCRs reportedly recognized epitopes outside regions mutated in the B.1.351 and B.1.1.7 variants. Because no day 14 peak-response samples were available, the repertoires could be characterized only after the peak T cell response. In the small 56-69-year group, the increase in depth fell short of significance, most likely because of low power.

Sequences SGHRS (CDR1) and YFSETQ (CDR2) are obtained from the germline V gene. Trimming removed 4 bases from V and 3 bases from J; the gene matches leave 4 bases unexplained. The CDR3 contains 14 residues, cysteine and phenylalanine counted. The entry retains the CDR3 DNA only, 42 bases that are in frame from base 1. In the paper's terms, the time point label means: baseline before first vaccination. The vaccinee samples were drawn from two UK trials, COV001 and COV002, one of which was a single-blind randomized controlled phase 2/3 trial testing AZD1222 (ChAdOx1 nCoV-19) in healthy adults. Trial participant PBMC samples were collected at day 0 and day 28 after the second dose for TCRbeta chain sequencing. Turning to this clone: The specificity of this receptor is unknown. Per-base qualities were not stored, and no clone one base away is much larger.

The CDR3 regions of human TCRbeta chains were analyzed by immunosequencing. In the authors' own workflow: TCRs in the repertoires were compared against a reference library of SARS-CoV-2-specific TCRs that had been generated with the MIRA antigen-specificity platform. Breadth was defined as the fraction of unique TCRs that were SARS-CoV-2-associated. Depth was defined as the fraction of total T cells that were SARS-CoV-2-associated. Using the MIRA data, every spike-specific TCR was mapped to the spike region that the TCR reacted to and assigned to either a CD4 or a CD8 class. Log10-transformed breadth and depth values were compared by one-way ANOVA with Sidak's multiple comparisons tests. TCRdb's version of the immuneACCESS table is confined to in-frame rearrangements and falls short of the full clone set. An unresolved V gene accounts for under half of the shortfall where checked; the remainder is of unknown origin. The D gene and trimming were derived from the DNA, and the V and J assignments and clone size from that table. In this sample the table shows 240,000 or so clones, approximately 95% of which occur a single time. The ten biggest clones cover roughly 0.5% of the sample.

The rearrangement joined TRBV5-1 to TRBJ2-1, and 7 bases in between align with TRBD1. This material consisted of peripheral blood, taken on day 0 of AZD1222 vaccination. The source of this sequence is an adult in good health. The base sequence is TGCGCCAGCAGCCCCGGGGACAGCTACAATGAGCAGTTCTTC. The translation is CASSPGDSYNEQFF. Full variable domain (CDR3 extended with the reference TRBV5-1 and TRBJ2-1 proteins): KAGVTQTPRYLIKTRGQQVTLSCSPISGHRSVSWYQQTPGQGLQFLFEYFSETQRNKGNFPGRFSGRQFSNSRSEMNVSTLELGDSALYLCASSPGDSYNEQFFGPGTRLTVL.